This T cell receptor (beta chain) was found in a study of blood T cells in healthy people across ages. The CDR3 has 13 amino acids. The germline CDR1 and CDR2 sequences are SNHLY and FYNNEI. V was pared by 7 bases and J by 1 base, with 10 bases between. The use of a sample-barcoded 5' primer and a J-beta primer mix characterized a second PCR of roughly 6 to 11 cycles. From the 5' RACE reads, TCRdb called clonotypes with MiXCR, one entry per CDR3 protein. The sample includes about 1.8 million distinct CDR3 sequences, just under 50% of them seen just once. The chain recombines TRBV2 with TRBJ2-5; D call uncertain. This clonotype was sampled from a woman aged 40-49 years in good health. Sequenced: blood. For the CDR3, the DNA is TGTGCCAGCACCTCCCAGACCCAAGAGACCCAGTACTTC. It is translated as CASTSQTQETQYF.